Presented here are 15 T cell receptor beta chains from one specimen sequenced in a study of blood T cell repertoires in COVID-19. Assay: immunoSEQ multiplex PCR; the TCRdb copy retains only in-frame clones and omits some. The repertoire consists of 150,000 to 200,000 clones, with around 89% occurring once and the leading ten covering about 26%. The source material was peripheral blood. These receptor sequences come from a man aged 55 to 70 with acute or convalescent COVID-19.

The chain combines TRBV19 with TRBJ2-7, with 8 bases that match TRBD2. This CDR3 region has 17 residues. Germline V gene sequence: CDR1 LNHDA, CDR2 SQIVND (reference sequence). The V segment lost 2 bases and the J segment 6 bases; nucleotides outside the gene matches: 15. CDR3: CASSIIVSGGRLSEQYF. The CDR3 DNA reads as TGTGCCAGTAGTATAATTGTTTCCGGCGGGAGGTTAAGCGAGCAGTACTTC. The full variable domain, with the rest looked up from reference TRBV19 and TRBJ2-7, is DGGITQSPKYLFRKEGQNVTLSCEQNLNHDAMYWYRQDPGQGLRLIYYSQIVNDFQKGDIAEGYSVSREKKESFPLTVTSAQKNPTAFYLCASSIIVSGGRLSEQYFGPGTRLTVT.

The genes are TRBV4-3 and TRBJ2-7; D possibly corresponds to TRBD1 (6 bases). The CDR3 has 15 amino acids. CDR1 is LGHNA, CDR2 YSLEER, per germline. Trimming left V 2 bases short and J 0 bases short, with 11 bases between. Here the CDR3 reads CASSQSRTVSYEQYF. The CDR3 DNA sequence: TGCGCCAGCAGCCAAAGTCGGACAGTCTCCTACGAGCAGTACTTC.

The V and J genes are TRBV30 and TRBJ1-3; D is ambiguous. Looked up from germline, CDR1 is GTSNPN and CDR2 is SVGIG (reference sequence). V lost 0 bases and J 4 bases, leaving 10 bases between the germline ends. This CDR3 contains 14 residues. The CDR3 sequence is CAWSVAGWGNTIYF. For the CDR3, the DNA is TGTGCCTGGAGTGTTGCGGGGTGGGGAAACACCATATATTTT.

This clone was seen a single time. Written as DNA, the CDR3 is TGTGCCAGCAGTGAAGATTTACGACAGGTACAGTTCTTC. This gives the protein CASSEDLRQVQFF. V usage is TRBV6-4 and J usage is TRBJ2-1, with D maybe TRBD1 (6 bases). Trimming left V 3 bases short and J 13 bases short, with 16 bases between. The CDR3 sequence is 13 residues long. Per the germline V gene, CDR1 is MRHNA and CDR2 is SNTAGT.

The rearrangement uses TRBV6-4 and TRBJ1-2; no firm D call. Trimming removed 0 bases from V and 2 bases from J, with 7 bases in between. The CDR3 has 14 residues. The germline CDR1 and CDR2 sequences are MRHNA and SNTAGT. The CDR3 bases are TGTGCCAGCAGTGACTCCTATCTCAACTATGGCTACACCTTC. Residues: CASSDSYLNYGYTF.

Here the CDR3 DNA reads TGTGCCAGCACCCTGATATCGGGCTCCTACGAGCAGTACTTC. Translation: CASTLISGSYEQYF. This chain connects TRBV11-2 to TRBJ2-7; no reliable D call. The CDR3 has 14 residues. V was shortened by 7 bases and J by 0 bases, with 13 bases between the two germline ends. Germline loops: CDR1 SGHAT, CDR2 FQNNGV.

This chain uses TRBV11-2 with TRBJ1-5, with 9 bases identical to TRBD1. V lost 5 bases, J lost 2 bases, and 4 bases stayed unmatched. The CDR3 is 15 residues long. Germline values: CDR1 SGHAT, CDR2 FQNNGV. The CDR3: CASSRTGGGNQPQHF. CDR3 sequence (DNA): TGTGCCAGCAGCCGTACAGGGGGCGGCAATCAGCCCCAGCATTTT.

The rearrangement joins TRBV19 to TRBJ1-6; 10 positions agree with TRBD1. Germline-derived CDR1 and CDR2 are LNHDA and SQIVND (reference sequence). This CDR3 has 12 residues. After removal of 7 bases from V and 13 bases from J, the junction contained 4 bases not matched to a gene. The CDR3 here is CASKETGGPLHF. The DNA of the CDR3 is TGTGCCAGTAAAGAGACAGGGGGCCCCCTCCACTTT.

The chain employs TRBV3-1 (or the pseudogene TRBV3-2) and TRBJ1-1; D may be TRBD1 (5 bases). The CDR3 length is 13 residues. Germline values: CDR1 LGHDT, CDR2 YNNKEL (reference sequence). Trimming took off 4 bases at V and 6 bases at J, with 12 bases between the two ends. CDR3 amino acids: CASSRRGASEAFF. Written as DNA, the CDR3 is TGTGCCAGCAGCCGGAGGGGCGCTTCTGAAGCTTTCTTT.

V usage is TRBV7-2 and J usage is TRBJ2-2, with D possibly TRBD2 on 5 matching bases. CDR1 is SGHTA and CDR2 is FQGNSA in the germline V gene. The V end was cut by 5 bases, the J end by 6 bases, with 19 bases between. The length of the CDR3 is 16 residues. The CDR3 region has the DNA TGTGCCAGCAGCCTAGGAGGAAATCGGGGTGCCGGGGAGCTGTTTTTT. It encodes CASSLGGNRGAGELFF.

This clone was detected only once. V gene TRBV14 combines with J gene TRBJ2-2; TRBD2 matches 14 bases. The CDR3 spans 18 residues. V lost 5 bases to trimming and J lost 7 bases; unmatched junction nucleotides: 12. The germline V gene encodes CDR1 SGHDN and CDR2 FVKESK. Here the CDR3 reads CASSFGTSGSRIGGELFF. CDR3 bases: TGTGCCAGCAGCTTCGGGACTAGCGGGAGCCGAATCGGCGGGGAGCTGTTTTTT.

This chain joins TRBV28 and TRBJ1-5, with no clear D. Germline CDR1 and CDR2: MDHEN and SYDVKM. Trimming pared 5 bases from V and 4 bases from J, leaving 12 bases between. The CDR3 totals 14 residues. CDR3 in DNA: TGTGCCAGCAGTCCCCGGACTCTAAATCAGCCCCAGCATTTT. Its protein product is CASSPRTLNQPQHF.

The chain combines TRBV10-1 with TRBJ1-2; D may be TRBD1 (6 bases). The germline V gene has CDR1 WNHNN and CDR2 SYGVQD (reference sequence). Deletions cut 8 bases from V and 9 bases from J, with 13 bases between. This CDR3 is 11 amino acids long. The CDR3 nucleotides are TGCGCCAGCCCGGGACATCCGAGCTACACCTTC. Protein product: CASPGHPSYTF.

This chain uses TRBV7-7 with TRBJ2-2; maybe TRBD2 (6 bases). CDR3 length: 17 amino acids. V was trimmed by 3 bases and J by 0 bases, leaving 14 bases between them. Per the germline V gene, CDR1 is SSHAT and CDR2 is FNYEAQ (reference sequence). The DNA for the CDR3 is TGTGCCAGCAGCTTGACATCCGGGACTTCGAACACCGGGGAGCTGTTTTTT. Its translation: CASSLTSGTSNTGELFF.

The chain has TRBV12-3 or TRBV12-4 and TRBJ2-1; unclear D gene. The CDR3 sequence is 12 residues long. V was cut by 3 bases and J by 10 bases, with 10 bases left in between. The CDR3: CASSFSKIEQFF. The CDR3 DNA follows: TGTGCCAGCAGTTTCAGTAAAATCGAGCAGTTCTTC.